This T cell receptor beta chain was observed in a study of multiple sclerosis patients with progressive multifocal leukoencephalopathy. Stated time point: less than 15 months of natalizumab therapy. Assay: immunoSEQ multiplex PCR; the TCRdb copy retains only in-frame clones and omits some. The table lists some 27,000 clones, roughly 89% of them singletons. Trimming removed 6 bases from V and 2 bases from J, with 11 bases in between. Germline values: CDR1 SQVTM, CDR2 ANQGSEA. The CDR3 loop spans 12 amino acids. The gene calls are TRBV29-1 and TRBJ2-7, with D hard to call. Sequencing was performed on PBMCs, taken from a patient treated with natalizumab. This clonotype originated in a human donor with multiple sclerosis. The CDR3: CSVETHTYEQYF. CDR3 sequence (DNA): TGCAGCGTCGAGACACACACCTACGAGCAGTACTTC.